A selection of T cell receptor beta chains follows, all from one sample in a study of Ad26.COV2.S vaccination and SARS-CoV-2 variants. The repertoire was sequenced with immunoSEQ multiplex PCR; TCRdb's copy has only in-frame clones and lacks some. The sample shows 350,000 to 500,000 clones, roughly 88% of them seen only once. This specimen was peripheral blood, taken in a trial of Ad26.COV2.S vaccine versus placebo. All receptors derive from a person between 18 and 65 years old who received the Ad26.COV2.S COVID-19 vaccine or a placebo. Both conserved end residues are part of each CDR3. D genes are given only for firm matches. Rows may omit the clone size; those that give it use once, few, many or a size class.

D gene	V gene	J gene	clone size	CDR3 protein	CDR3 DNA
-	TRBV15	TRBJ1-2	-	CATSREAGIRNYGYTF	TGTGCCACCAGCAGAGAGGCTGGGATCAGGAACTATGGCTACACCTTC
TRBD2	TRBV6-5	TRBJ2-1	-	CASSPVGGNEQFF	TGTGCCAGCTCGCCAGTGGGAGGGAATGAGCAGTTCTTC
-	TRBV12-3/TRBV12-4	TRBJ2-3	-	CASSPRPTDTQYF	TGTGCCAGCAGTCCACGACCCACAGATACGCAGTATTTT
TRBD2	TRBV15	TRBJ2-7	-	CATSRGSGVSYEQYF	TGTGCCACCAGCCGAGGTAGCGGGGTCTCCTACGAGCAGTACTTC
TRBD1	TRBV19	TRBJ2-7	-	CASSLHRTGAISYEQYF	TGTGCCAGTAGTCTACACCGGACAGGCGCGATCTCCTACGAGCAGTACTTC
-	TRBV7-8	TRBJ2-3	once	CASSSTRADTQYF	TGTGCCAGCAGCTCGACTAGGGCAGATACGCAGTATTTT
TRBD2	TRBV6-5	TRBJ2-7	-	CASKITSGGREQYF	TGTGCCAGCAAGATAACTAGCGGGGGGCGCGAGCAGTACTTC
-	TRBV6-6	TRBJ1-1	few	CASSPGTMNTEAFF	TGTGCCAGCAGCCCAGGGACGATGAACACTGAAGCTTTCTTT
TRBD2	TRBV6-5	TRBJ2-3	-	CASSYSGGAADTQYF	TGTGCCAGCAGTTATAGCGGGGGGGCGGCAGATACGCAGTATTTT
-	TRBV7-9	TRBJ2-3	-	CASSLGTDTQYF	TGTGCCAGCAGCCTCGGCACAGATACGCAGTATTTT
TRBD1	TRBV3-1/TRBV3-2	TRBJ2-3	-	CASSHETGGIGTDTQYF	TGTGCCAGCAGCCATGAGACAGGGGGGATCGGCACAGATACGCAGTATTTT
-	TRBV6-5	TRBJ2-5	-	CASKGAGSRQTQYF	TGTGCCAGCAAAGGGGCGGGAAGTAGGCAGACCCAGTACTTC
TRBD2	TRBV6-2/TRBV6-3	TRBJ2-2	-	CASSYGRGAQNTGELFF	TGTGCCAGCAGTTACGGGCGGGGGGCCCAGAACACCGGGGAGCTGTTTTTT
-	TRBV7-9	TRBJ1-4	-	CASSQSTAATNEKLFF	TGTGCCAGCAGCCAAAGTACAGCGGCAACTAATGAAAAACTGTTTTTT
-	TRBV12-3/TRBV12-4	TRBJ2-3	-	CASSLGRDTQYF	TGTGCCAGCAGTTTAGGCCGAGATACGCAGTATTTT
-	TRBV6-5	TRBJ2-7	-	CASTGTNTYEQYF	TGTGCCAGCACCGGGACAAATACCTACGAGCAGTACTTC
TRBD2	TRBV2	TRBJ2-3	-	CASVPGLAGGPQDTQYF	TGTGCCAGCGTCCCGGGACTAGCGGGGGGGCCTCAAGATACGCAGTATTTT
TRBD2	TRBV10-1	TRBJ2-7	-	CASSDTTSGGYEQYF	TGCGCCAGCAGTGATACGACTAGCGGGGGCTACGAGCAGTACTTC
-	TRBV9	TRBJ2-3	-	CASSARTDTQYF	TGTGCCAGCAGCGCCCGCACAGATACGCAGTATTTT
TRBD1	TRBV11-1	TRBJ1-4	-	CASSATGEPNEKLFF	TGTGCCAGCAGCGCCACAGGGGAACCTAATGAAAAACTGTTTTTT
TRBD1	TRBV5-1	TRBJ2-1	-	CASSPDRVNEQFF	TGCGCCAGCAGCCCCGACAGGGTCAATGAGCAGTTCTTC
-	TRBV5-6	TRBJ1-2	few	CASSSGFGGPGYTF	TGTGCCAGCAGCTCTGGATTTGGGGGGCCTGGCTACACCTTC
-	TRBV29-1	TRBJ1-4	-	CSAGQADEKLFF	TGCAGCGCCGGTCAGGCGGACGAAAAACTGTTTTTT
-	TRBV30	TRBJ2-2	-	CAWRLPGVGELFF	TGTGCCTGGCGCCTCCCCGGGGTGGGGGAGCTGTTTTTT
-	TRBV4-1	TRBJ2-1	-	CASSQEGRGPGGQFF	TGCGCCAGCAGCCAAGAGGGGCGGGGGCCCGGCGGGCAGTTCTTC
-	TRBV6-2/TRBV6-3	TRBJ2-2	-	CASSLSGTFGGELFF	TGTGCCAGCAGTTTATCCGGGACATTTGGCGGGGAGCTGTTTTTT
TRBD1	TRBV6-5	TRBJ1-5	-	CASSSNRGQPQHF	TGTGCCAGCAGTAGCAACAGGGGACAGCCCCAGCATTTT
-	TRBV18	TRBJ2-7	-	CASSPGPLYEQYF	TGTGCCAGCTCACCAGGGCCGCTCTACGAGCAGTACTTC
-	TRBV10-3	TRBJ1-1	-	CAIRARDTEAFF	TGTGCCATCAGGGCCAGGGACACTGAAGCTTTCTTT